The entry below describes one T cell receptor beta chain. The target antigen is unknown. A single record per CDR3 protein comes from TCRdb applying MiXCR to the reads. The table shows some 940,000 distinct CDR3 sequences, with 31% occurring only once. The sample belongs to a study of T cell repertoires in cytomegalovirus infection. The overall study: Matching HLA type and CMV infection were both indicated by public TCR beta signatures.

The CDR3 covers 15 residues. Germline lookup yields CDR1 SGHNT and CDR2 YYREEE (reference sequence). V was pared by 5 bases and J by 4 bases, with 19 bases between. Sequenced material: cultured CD8+ T cells from PBMCs, taken from culture after CMV antigen stimulation. The TCR sequence derives from a human donor in good health (CMV status not recorded). Some clones in this sample may be carry-over from other donors' samples. The chain is built from TRBV5-4 and TRBJ2-7; a possible D gene is TRBD1 (5 bases). CDR3 sequence: CASSPGHSPSYEQYF. In nucleotides, the CDR3 is TGTGCCAGCAGTCCCGGACACTCTCCCTCATACGAGCAGTACTTC.